A single sample gave rise to the 18 T cell receptor beta chains below, sequenced in a study of cytomegalovirus exposure and HLA in healthy donors. This table comes from immunoSEQ multiplex PCR, and its TCRdb copy is limited to in-frame clones, with some not included. The table includes over 150,000 clones, about 88% detected once. The sequenced sample was PBMCs. All receptors come from a man aged 18 to 30 in good health and CMV-seropositive.

The CDR3 is CASSPLTSGGASIPETQYF. CDR3 DNA sequence: TGTGCCAGCTCACCACTCACTAGCGGGGGGGCCTCGATTCCCGAGACCCAGTACTTC. The J gene is TRBJ2-5, the V gene TRBV18, with 13 nucleotides matching TRBD2. The CDR3 contains 19 residues. V dropped 1 base and J dropped 5; count of bases not matched to a gene: 13. CDR1 is KGHSH and CDR2 is LQKENI in the germline V gene.

The chain is built from TRBV27 and TRBJ2-6, with TRBD1 matching 7 bases. The CDR3 loop spans 15 amino acids. J was trimmed by 2 bases and V by 5 bases; bases with no gene match: 3. The germline V gene encodes CDR1 MNHEY and CDR2 SMNVEV (reference sequence). In DNA form, the CDR3 reads TGTGCCAGCAGTCGAGGGACAGCTGGGGCCAACGTCCTGACTTTC. Protein product: CASSRGTAGANVLTF.

This clone was counted between two and nine times. This chain connects TRBV18 to TRBJ2-7; no clear D gene. From germline, CDR1 is KGHSH and CDR2 LQKENI. This CDR3 has 15 amino acids. V lost 2 bases and J 0 bases, leaving 11 bases between the germline ends. The CDR3 nucleotides read TGTGCCAGCTCACCAATCCCGGGTCTCTCCTACGAGCAGTACTTC. The encoded protein is CASSPIPGLSYEQYF.

This chain connects TRBV19 to TRBJ1-1; D may be TRBD1 (5 bases). With 3 bases removed from V and 1 base from J, the gap between germline ends came to 6 bases. Germline V gene data show CDR1 as LNHDA and CDR2 as SQIVND (reference sequence). The CDR3 totals 13 residues. The CDR3 DNA is TGTGCCAGTAGTATTCAGGGGAACACTGAAGCTTTCTTT. Translating it yields CASSIQGNTEAFF.

The chain recombines TRBV2 with TRBJ2-3; TRBD1 matches 11 bases. From germline, CDR1 is SNHLY and CDR2 FYNNEI. V lost 6 bases, J lost 8 bases, and 19 bases stayed unmatched. The CDR3 is 18 amino acids. DNA for the CDR3: TGTGCCAGCAGCCCCGACGGGGACAGGGGGTCCGTAGTGGGTACGCAGTATTTT. Translated, it gives CASSPDGDRGSVVGTQYF.

The chain has TRBV5-1 and TRBJ1-4; 8 bases are shared with TRBD1. Germline assignment: CDR1 SGHRS and CDR2 YFSETQ. With 4 bases clipped from V and 7 bases from J, the junction kept 9 bases outside the gene matches. CDR3 size: 15 residues. CDR3 nucleotides: TGCGCCAGCAGCCCCCCAGGGGGCGGGCGTGAAAAACTGTTTTTT. Translated: CASSPPGGGREKLFF.

This sequence joins TRBV19 and TRBJ1-2; 7 positions agree with TRBD1. CDR1 is LNHDA, CDR2 SQIVND, per germline (reference sequence). V lost 6 bases, J lost 0 bases, and 4 bases stayed unmatched. The CDR3 spans 14 residues. As DNA, the CDR3 is TGTGCCAGTAGCGACAGGGTCCCTAACTATGGCTACACCTTC. Residues: CASSDRVPNYGYTF.

This clone has only a few counts. The chain couples TRBV7-2 to TRBJ1-1; TRBD1 might be the D (6 bases). V shed 2 bases and J shed 4 bases, with 14 bases lying between them. This CDR3 comprises 15 residues. Germline values: CDR1 SGHTA, CDR2 FQGNSA. The DNA for the CDR3 is TGTGCCAGCAGCTTAATTTCAGGGGCGACCACTGAAGCTTTCTTT. Translated, it gives CASSLISGATTEAFF.

The rearrangement links TRBV18 to TRBJ2-7; TRBD1 agrees at 9 bases. The CDR3 runs 17 residues. Per the germline V gene, CDR1 is KGHSH and CDR2 is LQKENI. With 2 bases clipped from V and 6 bases from J, the junction kept 14 bases outside the gene matches. CDR3: CASSPANVLDRGFEQYF. CDR3 DNA sequence: TGTGCCAGCTCACCAGCTAATGTTTTGGACAGGGGTTTCGAGCAGTACTTC.

This clone was detected once. The rearrangement uses TRBV7-8 and TRBJ2-7; a possible D gene is TRBD1 (6 bases). CDR1 and CDR2 from the germline V gene are SGHVS and FQNEAQ. V was pared by 3 bases and J by 4 bases, with 10 bases between. This CDR3 spans 13 amino acids. The CDR3 region is CASSLGQMYEQYF. The CDR3 bases are TGTGCCAGCAGCTTGGGACAAATGTACGAGCAGTACTTC.

The rearrangement links TRBV11-2 to TRBJ2-3; 9 positions agree with TRBD2. V trimming: 3 bases; J trimming: 5 bases; junction bases outside the gene matches: 9. This CDR3 is 16 amino acids long. Germline-derived CDR1 and CDR2 are SGHAT and FQNNGV. The CDR3 reads CASSLLPSGIGDTQYF. DNA for the CDR3: TGTGCCAGCAGCTTGCTTCCTAGCGGGATTGGAGATACGCAGTATTTT.

This clone was observed a few times. This chain joins TRBV7-9 and TRBJ1-2; no clear D gene. V lost 3 bases, J lost 3 bases, and 8 bases lay in between. Germline CDR1 reads SEHNR; CDR2 reads FQNEAQ (reference sequence). CDR3 length: 13 amino acids. The CDR3 nucleotides are TGTGCCAGCAGCTTCCTCGGGTACTATGGCTACACCTTC. It is translated as CASSFLGYYGYTF.

This chain links TRBV10-2 with TRBJ2-1, with 9 bases that match TRBD2. CDR1 is WSHSY and CDR2 is SAAADI in the germline V gene. This CDR3 spans 16 amino acids. V shed 2 bases and J 0 bases; nucleotides not matched to a gene: 2. The CDR3 spells CASSEASGDSYNEQFF. The CDR3 nucleotides read TGCGCCAGCAGTGAGGCTAGCGGGGACTCCTACAATGAGCAGTTCTTC.

As regards this clone: This same CDR3 is encoded by further DNA sequences in the sample. The V gene is TRBV4-1, the J gene TRBJ2-7, with a tentative D call TRBD1 (6 bases). The CDR3 spans 15 residues. Trimming took 3 bases from V and 1 from J, leaving 13 bases between them. The germline gives CDR1 MGHRA, CDR2 YSYEKL. DNA of the CDR3: TGCGCCAGCAGCCAGGGGCAGGGGCCATCCTACGAGCAGTACTTC. This gives the protein CASSQGQGPSYEQYF.

This chain connects TRBV7-7 to TRBJ2-3, with D tentatively TRBD1 (6 bases). Germline CDR1 SSHAT, CDR2 FNYEAQ (reference sequence). The CDR3 has 16 amino acids. V lost 1 base, J lost 0 bases, and 11 bases lay in between. The DNA for the CDR3 is TGTGCCAGCAGCTTAGTTCCAGGGGCGAGCACAGATACGCAGTATTTT. This codes for CASSLVPGASTDTQYF.

The chain employs TRBV7-9 and TRBJ1-5, with TRBD1 matching 7 bases. V shed 5 bases and J 4 bases; nucleotides not matched to a gene: 8. Germline lookup yields CDR1 SEHNR and CDR2 FQNEAQ (reference sequence). CDR3 length: 15 residues. CDR3 nucleotides: TGTGCCAGCAGCCCCCCCGACAGGGATAATCAGCCCCAGCATTTT. This sequence encodes CASSPPDRDNQPQHF.

This clone was seen once. This sequence joins TRBV6-1 and TRBJ2-5, with 7 bases identical to TRBD2. The CDR3 contains 19 residues. The trim removed 2 bases at V and 0 bases at J, leaving 15 bases unmatched. Germline V gene lookup returns CDR1 MNHNS and CDR2 SASEGT. CDR3 DNA sequence: TGTGCCAGCAGTGAACAGGGAGGGGCTTGGTTCGGGTACCAAGAGACCCAGTACTTC. Protein sequence: CASSEQGGAWFGYQETQYF.

The gene calls are TRBV5-6 and TRBJ1-5; TRBD1 agrees at 7 bases. The germline V gene has CDR1 SGHDT and CDR2 YYEEEE. The CDR3 sequence is 14 residues long. V trimming: 4 bases; J trimming: 9 bases; junction bases outside the gene matches: 10. CDR3 bases: TGTGCCAGCAGCAGGACAGGAGCCCGTGGGCCCCAGCATTTT. Encoded protein: CASSRTGARGPQHF.